This paragraph covers one T cell receptor beta chain sequence. The target antigen is unknown. This entry belongs to a study of OX40 agonist ivuxolimab in advanced cancers. Background on the study: Patients receiving dose escalation had hepatocellular carcinoma, melanoma, renal cell or head and neck cancer. Study-wide findings and caveats: CD4+ and CD8+ blood T cells expanded clonally by week 6 at 0.1 to 3.0 mg/kg.

The CDR3 loop spans 14 amino acids. Between the trimmed V and J ends, which lost 2 bases and 3 bases, there was a span of 14 bases. Germline CDR1 reads GTSNPN; CDR2 reads SVGIG (reference sequence). The data were produced by immunoSEQ multiplex PCR, yet TCRdb's version contains in-frame clones alone and is incomplete. The sample consists of tens of thousands of clones, under 95% of them appearing once. With autoimmune disease history or systemic immunosuppression, patients were excluded. The chain has TRBV30 and TRBJ2-7; D uncertain. The TCR was taken from an adult with an advanced solid tumor such as melanoma, head and neck, liver or kidney cancer. The material sequenced was CD4+ or CD8+ T cells sorted from blood, taken in a trial of the OX40 agonist ivuxolimab. This chain's CDR3 is CAWSLSIGNYEQYF. CDR3 nucleotide sequence: TGTGCCTGGAGTTTATCGATAGGGAACTACGAGCAGTACTTC. The whole variable domain, filled in from reference TRBV30 and TRBJ2-7, reads SQTIHQWPATLVQPVGSPLSLECTVEGTSNPNLYWYRQAAGRGLQLLFYSVGIGQISSEVPQNLSASRPQDRQFILSSKKLLLSDSGFYLCAWSLSIGNYEQYFGPGTRLTVT.